This TCR beta chain originates from a study of radiation and T cells in renal cell carcinoma. Using immunoSEQ multiplex PCR, the repertoire was profiled, and TCRdb retains in-frame clones only, with some absent. The data contain some 44,000 clones, roughly four fifths of them singletons. As to time point: blood 4 weeks post-SBRT, at nephrectomy. The treatment: 15 Gy SBRT to primary tumor, nephrectomy 4 weeks later. Nephrectomy followed 15 Gy stereotactic body radiation by 4 weeks. The starting material was blood, obtained from a patient whose treatment included radiotherapy and nephrectomy. The sequence was collected from a woman in her sixties or seventies with renal cell carcinoma.

The CDR3 coding sequence is TGTGCCAGCAGCTTTGGGGATCCCTCCACAGATACGCAGTATTTT. It yields the protein CASSFGDPSTDTQYF. The chain is built from TRBV5-6 and TRBJ2-3; D is unresolved. The V and J ends lost 2 bases and 2 bases respectively, with 12 bases between them. Germline V CDR1 and CDR2: SGHDT, YYEEEE. This CDR3 is built from 15 residues.